This TCR beta chain appears in the sequencing data of a study of T cell responses to AZD1222 COVID-19 vaccine. Method: immunoSEQ multiplex PCR; TCRdb's copy keeps in-frame clones and lacks some. The sample contains 150,000 to 200,000 clones, around 90% of which appear only once. This clonotype originated in an adult in good health. The sequences come from peripheral blood, collected on day 0 of AZD1222 vaccination.

CDR3: CASSHGALAQDSNQPQHF. CDR3 nucleotide sequence: TGTGCCAGCAGTCACGGGGCCCTTGCCCAGGATAGCAATCAGCCCCAGCATTTT. This chain links TRBV21-1 with TRBJ1-5. TRBV21-1 is shown as a pseudogene. The CDR3 totals 18 residues.